What follows are 23 T cell receptor beta chains derived from one specimen sequenced in a study of T cells in Graves' hyperthyroidism and ophthalmopathy. Amplified TCR beta CDR3 regions derived from RNA transcripts. The TCR CDR3 first-round RT-PCR relied on the HTBI primer set. TCRdb independently ran MiXCR on the multiplex PCR reads; one entry per CDR3 protein. Among roughly 510,000 distinct CDR3 sequences listed, under 25% were seen once. Sequencing used blood. These receptors were taken from a man aged 18 to 29 with Graves' hyperthyroidism.

In this sample, this clonotype turned up many times. The chain uses TRBV11-2 and TRBJ2-2; D may be TRBD1 or TRBD2 (5 bases each). V shed 4 bases and J shed 4 bases, with 13 bases lying between them. The CDR3 totals 15 residues. CDR1 and CDR2 from the germline V gene are SGHAT and FQNNGV. The CDR3 sequence: CASSSGTAGTGELFF. As DNA, the CDR3 is TGTGCCAGCAGCTCCGGGACGGCGGGCACCGGGGAGCTGTTTTTT. The full variable domain, rest sourced from reference TRBV11-2 and TRBJ2-2, is EAGVAQSPRYKIIEKRQSVAFWCNPISGHATLYWYQQILGQGPKLLIQFQNNGVVDDSQLPKDRFSAERLKGVDSTLKIQPAKLEDSAVYLCASSSGTAGTGELFFGEGSRLTVL.

This clonotype was observed many times. This chain joins TRBV4-1 and TRBJ1-5, with D possibly TRBD1 on 5 matching bases. The germline V gene encodes CDR1 MGHRA and CDR2 YSYEKL. V was clipped by 2 bases and J by 3 bases, with 11 bases between them. The CDR3 covers 15 residues. CDR3 loop: CASSQRDSYNQPQHF. In DNA form, the CDR3 reads TGCGCCAGCAGCCAAAGAGACAGCTACAATCAGCCCCAGCATTTT.

This clonotype was recorded at least ten times. The V and J genes are TRBV7-8 and TRBJ2-7; D is possibly TRBD2 (6 bases). The length of the CDR3 is 15 residues. V was trimmed by 8 bases and J by 9 bases, leaving 26 bases between them. The germline V gene has CDR1 SGHVS and CDR2 FQNEAQ. The CDR3 sequence: CASGDRERGTDGQYF. The DNA for the CDR3 is TGTGCCAGCGGGGACCGGGAGAGGGGTACCGATGGGCAGTACTTC.

The J gene is TRBJ1-6, the V gene TRBV27, with D possibly matching TRBD1 (5 bases). Germline CDR1 and CDR2: MNHEY and SMNVEV (reference sequence). The CDR3 runs 17 residues. Trimming removed 4 bases from V and 0 bases from J, with 13 bases in between. The CDR3 DNA reads as TGTGCCAGCAGTTCAAACAGGCTTAGCTCCTATAATTCACCCCTCCACTTT. Translation gives CASSSNRLSSYNSPLHF.

This clonotype was detected many times. The chain employs TRBV7-8 and TRBJ2-7, with D maybe TRBD1 (6 bases). The CDR3 is 13 amino acids. Deletions cut 4 bases from V and 2 bases from J, with 9 bases between. Germline CDR1 SGHVS, CDR2 FQNEAQ. In DNA, the CDR3 is TGTGCCAGCAGCTACCGGACAGCCTACGAGCAGTACTTC. Residues: CASSYRTAYEQYF.

Written as DNA, the CDR3 is TGCAGTGCTAGTCTTCCTAGGACAGGAGACTATGGCTACACCTTC. Amino acids: CSASLPRTGDYGYTF. The chain uses TRBV20-1 and TRBJ1-2; 7 bases map to TRBD1. The V gene's germline CDR1 is DFQATT and CDR2 SNEGSKA (reference sequence). CDR3 length: 15 amino acids. The J segment lost 3 bases and the V segment lost 3 bases, leaving 10 bases of the junction unmatched.

The V call is TRBV7-2, the J call TRBJ2-5, with TRBD2 identical over 8 bases. The V and J ends lost 7 bases and 1 base, in that order; junction bases with no gene match: 5. From germline, CDR1 is SGHTA and CDR2 FQGNSA. CDR3 size: 14 residues. The CDR3 sequence: CASNQLAVQETQYF. The CDR3 DNA reads as TGTGCCAGCAACCAACTAGCGGTCCAAGAGACCCAGTACTTC.

This clonotype has more than one count but fewer than ten. The J gene is TRBJ2-4, the V gene TRBV28, with D possibly TRBD1 on 6 matching bases. Trimming stripped 1 base from V and 15 bases from J, with 13 bases between. Per germline, CDR1 MDHEN and CDR2 SYDVKM. This CDR3 spans 12 amino acids. The CDR3 DNA reads TGTGCCAGCAGTTTATACAGGGTCCCTCGGTACTTC. Its protein product is CASSLYRVPRYF.

This clonotype appeared many times. This chain joins TRBV2 and TRBJ1-3; no clear D gene. The CDR3 length is 13 residues. The V end lost 3 bases, the J end lost 7 bases, and 10 bases lay between the germline ends. Germline V gives CDR1 SNHLY, CDR2 FYNNEI. The CDR3 region is CASSEDGRNTIYF. The CDR3, as DNA: TGTGCCAGCAGTGAGGACGGGAGGAACACCATATATTTT.

This chain uses TRBV11-2 with TRBJ2-7; 11 nucleotides agree with TRBD1. Germline V gives CDR1 SGHAT, CDR2 FQNNGV. The trim removed 0 bases at V and 12 bases at J, leaving 4 bases unmatched. This CDR3 has 13 residues. The CDR3 DNA reads TGTGCCAGCAGCTTAGACCCCGGGACAGGGGGGTACTTC. Encoded protein: CASSLDPGTGGYF.

This clonotype has at least ten counts. The V gene is TRBV20-1, the J gene TRBJ2-7, with D tentatively TRBD1 or TRBD2 (5 bases each). Germline lookup yields CDR1 DFQATT and CDR2 SNEGSKA (reference sequence). The CDR3 covers 15 residues. V dropped 0 bases and J dropped 4 bases, with 16 bases sitting between them. The CDR3 DNA reads as TGCAGTGCTAGAGATGGGACGGGCGGCGGGTACGAGCAGTACTTC. Its translation: CSARDGTGGGYEQYF.

This clonotype was seen more than once but under ten times. The rearrangement uses TRBV5-1 and TRBJ1-3; TRBD1 is a possible D gene (5 bases). Germline V CDR1 and CDR2: SGHRS, YFSETQ. V was cut by 4 bases and J by 0 bases, with 17 bases left in between. This CDR3 region has 17 residues. The CDR3 loop reads CASSLLSGTDSGNTIYF. The CDR3 coding sequence is TGCGCCAGCAGCCTCCTCTCAGGGACCGACTCTGGAAACACCATATATTTT.

This clonotype showed up just a few times. V and J are TRBV4-1 and TRBJ1-2; D uncertain. Germline V lookup: CDR1 MGHRA, CDR2 YSYEKL. The CDR3 is 17 amino acids. Trimming took off 0 bases at V and 4 bases at J, with 18 bases between the two ends. This CDR3 reads CASSQDPAGAPGYGYTF. CDR3 bases: TGCGCCAGCAGCCAAGATCCAGCGGGCGCCCCGGGCTATGGCTACACCTTC.

This clonotype came up many times. This sequence joins TRBV30 and TRBJ1-5; 9 bases match TRBD1. The CDR3 totals 13 residues. Germline lookup yields CDR1 GTSNPN and CDR2 SVGIG (reference sequence). The V gene end was trimmed by 1 base and the J gene end by 7 bases; junction bases not matched to a gene: 2. This CDR3 reads CAWSGQGGQPQHF. Written as DNA, the CDR3 is TGTGCCTGGAGTGGACAGGGGGGACAGCCCCAGCATTTT.

Only a few counts were recorded for this clonotype. CDR3 residues: CASSLSGGSGANVLTF. In DNA form, the CDR3 reads TGTGCCAGTAGTCTCTCAGGGGGCTCTGGGGCCAACGTCCTGACTTTC. The J gene is TRBJ2-6, the V gene TRBV19, with 7 positions matching TRBD1. From germline, CDR1 is LNHDA and CDR2 SQIVND (reference sequence). The CDR3 spans 16 residues. V lost 5 bases, J lost 0 bases, and 4 bases stayed unmatched.

This clonotype was seen a few times. In nucleotides, the CDR3 is TGTGCCAGCAGCCACCTTACCGGAGAGACCCAGTACTTC. Protein: CASSHLTGETQYF. The chain links TRBV5-6 to TRBJ2-5; no clear D gene. The germline V gene has CDR1 SGHDT and CDR2 YYEEEE. This CDR3 spans 13 amino acids. V lost 4 bases and J 4 bases, leaving 11 bases between the germline ends.

Many counts were recorded for this clonotype. CDR3 bases: TGTGCCAGCAGTTTATACGGGGGGTTGCAGCCCCAGCATTTT. Protein: CASSLYGGLQPQHF. The gene calls are TRBV28 and TRBJ1-5; maybe TRBD1 (5 bases). Deletions cut 1 base from V and 7 bases from J, with 11 bases between. Germline lookup yields CDR1 MDHEN and CDR2 SYDVKM. The CDR3 contains 14 residues.

This clonotype was observed at least ten times. The chain recombines TRBV28 with TRBJ2-7, with 10 bases fitting TRBD1. V trimming: 6 bases; J trimming: 6 bases; junction bases outside the gene matches: 8. The CDR3 is 14 residues long. Germline V lookup: CDR1 MDHEN, CDR2 SYDVKM. The CDR3 nucleotides are TGTGCCAGCAGCTTACCCGGGACAGGGGTCGAGCAGTACTTC. Amino acids: CASSLPGTGVEQYF. The variable domain in full, completed from reference TRBV28 and TRBJ2-7, reads DVKVTQSSRYLVKRTGEKVFLECVQDMDHENMFWYRQDPGLGLRLIYFSYDVKMKEKGDIPEGYSVSREKKERFSLILESASTNQTSMYLCASSLPGTGVEQYFGPGTRLTVT.

This clonotype was picked up many times. The V gene is TRBV7-8, the J gene TRBJ2-7; 7 bases map to TRBD1. The germline gives CDR1 SGHVS, CDR2 FQNEAQ. V trimming: 0 bases; J trimming: 3 bases; junction bases outside the gene matches: 8. The CDR3 sequence is 16 residues long. CDR3 sequence (DNA): TGTGCCAGCAGCTTAGCGCTGGGACAGAGTATCTACGAGCAGTACTTC. It translates to CASSLALGQSIYEQYF.

This clonotype was counted a few times. The chain links TRBV2 to TRBJ2-7, with a weak D call TRBD1 (6 bases). The CDR3 is 12 residues long. Germline V gene data show CDR1 as SNHLY and CDR2 as FYNNEI. V lost 8 bases, J lost 0 bases, and 8 bases lay in between. The CDR3, as DNA: TGTGCCAGCGGGGGCCCCTCCTACGAGCAGTACTTC. It specifies CASGGPSYEQYF.

This clonotype has a count of ten or more. The chain links TRBV7-7 to TRBJ2-5; no definite D call. CDR1 SSHAT and CDR2 FNYEAQ come from the germline V gene (reference sequence). V was trimmed by 5 bases and J by 2 bases, leaving 12 bases between them. CDR3 size: 14 residues. The CDR3 bases are TGTGCCAGCAGCCCGCTGACACCGCAAGAGACCCAGTACTTC. It translates to CASSPLTPQETQYF.

Remarks on this clonotype: At one boundary the junction diverges from the germline segment, which might be a read error. V and J are TRBV5-1 and TRBJ1-1; unclear D gene. This CDR3 is built from 15 residues. The V gene's germline CDR1 is SGHRS and CDR2 YFSETQ. In DNA, the CDR3 is TGCGCCAGCTGCTTGGCCTCCGGCGGGAACACTGAAGCTTTCTTT. The encoded protein is CASCLASGGNTEAFF.

In its sample, this clonotype was seen many times. This chain connects TRBV28 to TRBJ2-7; weak D call: TRBD2 (6 bases). V lost 5 bases to trimming and J lost 3 bases, with 14 bases between them. The CDR3 spans 14 residues. Germline CDR1 MDHEN, CDR2 SYDVKM. DNA for the CDR3: TGTGCCAGCAGTCCCGTTGCGCGGGGCTACGAGCAGTACTTC. Its translation: CASSPVARGYEQYF. The whole variable domain, filled in from reference TRBV28 and TRBJ2-7, reads DVKVTQSSRYLVKRTGEKVFLECVQDMDHENMFWYRQDPGLGLRLIYFSYDVKMKEKGDIPEGYSVSREKKERFSLILESASTNQTSMYLCASSPVARGYEQYFGPGTRLTVT.